The 14 T cell receptor beta chains below all came from one sample that was sequenced in a study of shared clonotypes between healthy human individuals. Using immunoSEQ multiplex PCR, the repertoire was profiled, and TCRdb retains in-frame clones only, with some absent. This sample has roughly 1 million clones, with about 76% found just once. The source material was memory CD4+ T cells sorted from blood. As to subset: CD45RA-negative fraction. The receptors derive from a man aged 18-30 years in good health.

The chain recombines TRBV6-5 with TRBJ1-5; D call uncertain. The V gene lost 6 bases and the J gene lost 1 base, with 10 bases spanning the gap. The CDR3 sequence is 14 residues long. Germline CDR1 is MNHEY and CDR2 is SVGAGI. This CDR3 reads CASSPGLSNQPQHF. The CDR3 coding sequence is TGTGCCAGCAGCCCCGGGTTAAGCAATCAGCCCCAGCATTTT.

V is TRBV10-2 and J is TRBJ2-3; 8 bases fit TRBD2. CDR3 length equals 16 residues. Germline values: CDR1 WSHSY, CDR2 SAAADI. J was trimmed by 0 bases and V by 6 bases; bases with no gene match: 8. CDR3 sequence reads: CASSPKVAGSTDTQYF. For the CDR3, the DNA is TGCGCCAGCAGCCCCAAGGTAGCGGGGAGCACAGATACGCAGTATTTT.

The chain uses TRBV6-5 and TRBJ2-3, with 7 positions matching TRBD1. V was pared by 8 bases and J by 2 bases, with 4 bases of the junction left unmatched. Germline CDR1 MNHEY, CDR2 SVGAGI. The CDR3 totals 13 residues. In nucleotides, the CDR3 is TGTGCCAGCGGCAGGGGGTACACAGATACGCAGTATTTT. It is translated as CASGRGYTDTQYF.

V and J are TRBV19 and TRBJ2-7; no clear D. Germline-derived CDR1 and CDR2 are LNHDA and SQIVND (reference sequence). Between the trimmed V and J ends, which lost 1 base and 7 bases, there was a span of 14 bases. This CDR3 is built from 14 residues. CDR3 DNA sequence: TGTGCCAGTAGTATAGCCCTCACTTTGGGGGAGCAGTACTTC. It translates to CASSIALTLGEQYF.

The rearrangement joins TRBV5-8 to TRBJ1-5, with D hard to call. Germline lookup yields CDR1 SGHTS and CDR2 YDEGEE. This CDR3 contains 17 residues. V was pared by 2 bases and J by 0 bases, with 15 bases between. The CDR3 DNA reads TGTGCCAGCAGCTTTCGACTCCTCGGGTATAGCAATCAGCCCCAGCATTTT. It yields the protein CASSFRLLGYSNQPQHF.

The chain recombines TRBV5-4 with TRBJ2-1; TRBD2 matches 13 bases. Germline V gene data show CDR1 as SGHNT and CDR2 as YYREEE (reference sequence). V shed 0 bases and J 7 bases; nucleotides not matched to a gene: 4. This CDR3 is built from 16 residues. The CDR3 DNA follows: TGTGCCAGCAGCTTGGTTTCACTAGCGGGAGGGAATGAGCAGTTCTTC. Encoded protein: CASSLVSLAGGNEQFF.

The CDR3 reads CAWSYTTEAFF. The CDR3 coding sequence is TGTGCCTGGAGTTATACAACTGAAGCTTTCTTT. The chain recombines TRBV30 with TRBJ1-1; the D is unclear. The CDR3 consists of 11 residues. Trimming took off 2 bases at V and 5 bases at J, with 6 bases between the two ends. CDR1 is GTSNPN, CDR2 SVGIG, per germline (reference sequence).

The CDR3 DNA follows: TGTGCCTGGACTTCGTGGGCCGTGGGTACTGAAGCTTTCTTT. This encodes CAWTSWAVGTEAFF. This chain connects TRBV30 to TRBJ1-1; D gene ambiguous. V was clipped by 4 bases and J by 5 bases, with 17 bases between them. CDR1 and CDR2 from the germline V gene are GTSNPN and SVGIG (reference sequence). The CDR3 consists of 14 residues.

V and J are TRBV12-5 and TRBJ1-4, with TRBD1 identical over 8 bases. Trimming cost V 6 bases and J 6 bases; bases outside gene matches: 6. The CDR3 loop spans 14 amino acids. CDR1 and CDR2 from the germline V gene are LGHNT and FRNRAP. CDR3 sequence: CASGGSGGDEKLFF. Written as DNA, the CDR3 is TGTGCTAGTGGCGGATCAGGGGGCGATGAAAAACTGTTTTTT.

The chain couples TRBV7-2 to TRBJ2-7; D may be TRBD1 (6 bases). Germline-derived CDR1 and CDR2 are SGHTA and FQGNSA. The germline V and J ends were trimmed by 3 bases and 0 bases, with 12 bases remaining between them. CDR3 length: 15 residues. CDR3 DNA: TGTGCCAGCAGCTTTCCCCTACAGGGCTCCTACGAGCAGTACTTC. It specifies CASSFPLQGSYEQYF.

This clone was seen a single time. The chain joins TRBV6-4 to TRBJ1-6; possibly TRBD1 for D (6 bases). V was pared by 11 bases and J by 7 bases, with 27 bases between. In germline, CDR1 is MRHNA, CDR2 SNTAGT. The CDR3 spans 17 residues. The DNA for the CDR3 is TGTGCCGGCACCGGGACAAATATTGCCCTACGGAATTCACCCCTCCACTTT. Protein: CAGTGTNIALRNSPLHF.

The chain carries TRBV5-1 and TRBJ2-2, with D maybe TRBD2 (6 bases). Germline-derived CDR1 and CDR2 are SGHRS and YFSETQ. V dropped 3 bases and J dropped 4 bases, with 16 bases sitting between them. CDR3 size: 16 residues. The CDR3 DNA reads as TGCGCCAGCAGCTGGGATGGGGGGAGAGTCACCGGGGAGCTGTTTTTT. Translating it yields CASSWDGGRVTGELFF.

V is TRBV7-2 and J is TRBJ2-7, with D hard to call. V lost 0 bases to trimming and J lost 0 bases, with 12 bases between them. The CDR3 is made up of 16 amino acids. The V gene's germline CDR1 is SGHTA and CDR2 FQGNSA. The CDR3 DNA is TGTGCCAGCAGCTTAGCTGGGCGGAGACCCTCCTACGAGCAGTACTTC. It is translated as CASSLAGRRPSYEQYF.

This clone was picked up a small number of times. The sample carries other DNA sequences with the same CDR3. The rearrangement links TRBV5-1 to TRBJ1-6, with 7 bases matching TRBD1. Germline CDR1 SGHRS, CDR2 YFSETQ. After removal of 3 bases from V and 5 bases from J, the junction contained 5 bases not matched to a gene. This CDR3 is built from 15 residues. CDR3 protein: CASSSGTANNSPLHF. CDR3 sequence (DNA): TGCGCCAGCAGCTCAGGGACAGCTAATAATTCACCCCTCCACTTT.